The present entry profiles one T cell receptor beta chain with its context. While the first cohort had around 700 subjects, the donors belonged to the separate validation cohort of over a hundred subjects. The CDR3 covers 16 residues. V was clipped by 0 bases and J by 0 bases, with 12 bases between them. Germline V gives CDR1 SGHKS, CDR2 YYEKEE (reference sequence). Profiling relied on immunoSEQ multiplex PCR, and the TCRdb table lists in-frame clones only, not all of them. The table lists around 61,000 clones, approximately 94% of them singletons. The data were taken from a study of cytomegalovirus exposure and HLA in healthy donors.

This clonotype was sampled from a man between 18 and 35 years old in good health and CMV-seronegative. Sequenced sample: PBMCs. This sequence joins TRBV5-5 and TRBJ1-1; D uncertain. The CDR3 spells CASSLVGRPMNTEAFF. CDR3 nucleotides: TGTGCCAGCAGCTTGGTTGGGAGGCCCATGAACACTGAAGCTTTCTTT.